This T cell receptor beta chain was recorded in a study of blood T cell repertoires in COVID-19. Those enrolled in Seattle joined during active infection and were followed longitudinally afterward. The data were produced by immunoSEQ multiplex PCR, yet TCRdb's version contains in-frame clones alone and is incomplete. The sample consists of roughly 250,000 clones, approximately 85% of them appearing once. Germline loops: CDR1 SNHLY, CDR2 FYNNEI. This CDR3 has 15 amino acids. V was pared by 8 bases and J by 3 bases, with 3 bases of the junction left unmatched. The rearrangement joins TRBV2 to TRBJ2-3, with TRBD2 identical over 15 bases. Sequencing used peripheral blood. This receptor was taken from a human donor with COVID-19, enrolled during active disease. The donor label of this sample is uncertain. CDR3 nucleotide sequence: TGTGCCAGCGGAGGGACTAGCGGGAGGACAGATACGCAGTATTTT. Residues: CASGGTSGRTDTQYF.